These 7 T cell receptor beta chains share one sample of origin, sequenced in a study of CD8 T cells in Susac syndrome. RNA in amounts of about 0.5 to 1 ug was reverse transcribed with random hexamers. One entry per CDR3 protein, called by TCRdb with MiXCR from the immunoSEQ multiplex PCR reads. The sample carries 65,000 to 75,000 distinct CDR3 sequences, around 95% recorded once. What was sequenced was CD8+ T cells from PBMCs. These receptors originate from a human donor in good health.

The CDR3 sequence is CASSDGALNTEAFF. CDR3 in DNA: TGTGCCAGCAGCGACGGGGCGTTGAACACTGAAGCTTTCTTT. This sequence joins TRBV13 and TRBJ1-1, with D perhaps TRBD1 (5 bases). V was cut by 5 bases and J by 0 bases, with 10 bases left in between. Germline assignment: CDR1 PRHDT and CDR2 FYEKMQ (reference sequence). This CDR3 has 14 amino acids.

The gene calls are TRBV7-9 and TRBJ2-7; no firm D call. Between the trimmed V and J ends, which lost 5 bases and 2 bases, there was a span of 13 bases. The CDR3 consists of 14 residues. Per the germline V gene, CDR1 is SEHNR and CDR2 is FQNEAQ (reference sequence). The CDR3 protein is CASSPPGFPYEQYV. CDR3 coding DNA: TGTGCCAGCAGCCCCCCGGGTTTCCCCTACGAGCAGTACGTC.

The rearrangement joins TRBV20-1 to TRBJ2-3; 7 bases line up with TRBD2. Unmatched junction bases numbered 8, after V lost 3 bases and J lost 2 bases. The germline CDR1 and CDR2 sequences are DFQATT and SNEGSKA (reference sequence). The CDR3 has 15 amino acids. CDR3 DNA sequence: TGCAGTGCTAGGCGGCTAGCGGATTCCACAGATACGCAGTATTTT. It translates to CSARRLADSTDTQYF.

This sequence joins TRBV10-3 and TRBJ2-5; D might be TRBD1 (5 bases). Germline-derived CDR1 and CDR2 are ENHRY and SYGVKD. V gave up 0 bases and J gave up 5 bases, with 10 bases separating them. This CDR3 contains 14 residues. The CDR3 nucleotides read TGTGCCATCAGTGAGTCGGGGCCTACGGAGACCCAGTACTTC. Translating gives CAISESGPTETQYF.

The V and J genes are TRBV7-9 and TRBJ2-1, with D maybe TRBD2 (6 bases). Trimming pared 5 bases from V and 2 bases from J, leaving 16 bases between. CDR1 and CDR2 from the germline V gene are SEHNR and FQNEAQ (reference sequence). The CDR3 covers 16 residues. CDR3 residues: CASSPPSGDAYNEQFF. CDR3 coding DNA: TGTGCCAGCAGCCCACCGTCGGGGGACGCCTACAATGAGCAGTTCTTC.

The chain recombines TRBV29-1 with TRBJ2-1; 11 bases match TRBD2. Germline V CDR1 and CDR2: SQVTM, ANQGSEA. This CDR3 is built from 13 residues. Trimming at V came to 4 bases and at J to 10 bases, leaving 6 bases not matched to a gene. This CDR3 is CSVAPLAGGEQFF. CDR3 DNA: TGCAGCGTTGCCCCTTTAGCGGGGGGGGAGCAGTTCTTC.

V is TRBV3-1 and J is TRBJ2-1, with D perhaps being TRBD1 or TRBD2 (5 bases each). The V end lost 8 bases, the J end lost 6 bases, and 14 bases lay between the germline ends. The V gene's germline CDR1 is LGHDT and CDR2 YNNKEL (reference sequence). The CDR3 is 13 amino acids. CDR3 nucleotide sequence: TGTGCCAGCCCCGGGGCTCAGACCAATGAGCAGTTCTTC. This gives the protein CASPGAQTNEQFF.